Shown below are 4 T cell receptor beta chains from a single sample sequenced in a study of blood T cell repertoires in COVID-19. Using immunoSEQ multiplex PCR, the repertoire was profiled, and TCRdb retains in-frame clones only, with some absent. This table holds 200,000 or so clones, 70% to 90% found once. The material sequenced was peripheral blood. These receptors all stem from a woman between 40 and 50 years old who had recovered from COVID-19.

The chain couples TRBV5-6 to TRBJ1-2; no reliable D call. Trimming pared 3 bases from V and 1 base from J, leaving 13 bases between. Looked up from germline, CDR1 is SGHDT and CDR2 is YYEEEE. This CDR3 contains 15 residues. The CDR3 region has the DNA TGTGCCAGCAGCTCTGAGACTTCCAATAACTATGGCTACACCTTC. Amino acids: CASSSETSNNYGYTF.

The J gene is TRBJ1-5, the V gene TRBV19; TRBD1 aligns across 7 bases. Germline CDR1 LNHDA, CDR2 SQIVND (reference sequence). Unmatched junction bases numbered 13, after V lost 3 bases and J lost 5 bases. This CDR3 has 17 residues. The CDR3 protein is CASSIRGGGGTDQPQHF. CDR3 DNA: TGTGCCAGTAGTATTCGAGGGGGCGGCGGTACCGATCAGCCCCAGCATTTT.

The V and J genes are TRBV5-6 and TRBJ2-3; D not resolved. The CDR3 length is 16 residues. From germline, CDR1 is SGHDT and CDR2 YYEEEE. Trimming took off 4 bases at V and 2 bases at J, with 17 bases between the two ends. The CDR3 sequence is CASSPTTHRYTDTQYF. The CDR3 region has the DNA TGTGCCAGCAGCCCAACCACCCACAGATACACAGATACGCAGTATTTT.

J is TRBJ2-2 and V is TRBV19; TRBD1 matches 11 bases. Germline CDR1 LNHDA, CDR2 SQIVND (reference sequence). The V segment lost 6 bases and the J segment 7 bases; nucleotides outside the gene matches: 4. The CDR3 is 14 residues long. This CDR3 reads CASSGQGAGGELFF. In DNA, the CDR3 is TGTGCCAGTAGCGGACAGGGGGCGGGCGGGGAGCTGTTTTTT.